This T cell receptor beta chain originates from a study of Ad26.COV2.S vaccination and SARS-CoV-2 variants. Study results and limitations: Vaccine recipients showed a spike-specific TCR breadth that was higher than in placebo recipients.

Comment on this clone: Its antigen is currently unknown.

The CDR3 consists of 18 residues. Between the trimmed V and J ends, which lost 6 bases and 0 bases, there was a span of 18 bases. Treatment: approximately 18 received Ad26.COV2.S at low or high dose, single or two shots; several received placebo; per-sample allocation not given. The study sampled participants on day 63 after the first vaccine or placebo injection. Sequenced by immunoSEQ multiplex PCR; TCRdb stores in-frame clones only, minus some. The sample lists around 270,000 clones, 87% seen once, with less than 3.5% in the top ten. The sample was peripheral blood, taken in a trial of Ad26.COV2.S vaccine versus placebo. The receptor's source is a person aged 18 to 65 who received the Ad26.COV2.S COVID-19 vaccine or a placebo. The J gene is TRBJ2-6, the V gene TRBV23-1; D may be TRBD1 (6 bases). TRBV23-1 is marked as an open reading frame, function uncertain. The CDR3, as DNA: TGCGCCAGCAGATCCTTGACAGGTCCTCTCTCTGGGGCCAACGTCCTGACTTTC. Its protein is CASRSLTGPLSGANVLTF.